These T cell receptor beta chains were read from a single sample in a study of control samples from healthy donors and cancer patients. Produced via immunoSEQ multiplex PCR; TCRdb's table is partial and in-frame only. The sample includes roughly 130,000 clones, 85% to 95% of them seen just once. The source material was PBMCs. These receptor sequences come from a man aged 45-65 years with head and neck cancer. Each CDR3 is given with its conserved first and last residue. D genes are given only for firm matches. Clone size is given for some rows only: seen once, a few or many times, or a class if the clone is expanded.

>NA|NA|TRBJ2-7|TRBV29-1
TGCAGCGTTGAAGTGGGTAGCGAGCAGTACTTC
CSVEVGSEQYF
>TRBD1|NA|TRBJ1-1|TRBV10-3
TGTGCCATCAGGGACAGGGACACTGAAGCTTTCTTT
CAIRDRDTEAFF
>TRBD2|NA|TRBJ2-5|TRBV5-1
TGCGCCAGCAGCTTATCAAGCGGGGGGGCGTGGGAGACCCAGTACTTC
CASSLSSGGAWETQYF
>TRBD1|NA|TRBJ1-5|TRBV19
TGTGCCAGTAGTATCGGGACAGGGGTTCAGCCCCAGCATTTT
CASSIGTGVQPQHF
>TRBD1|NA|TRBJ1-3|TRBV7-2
TGTGCCAGCAGCCGTAAACGTACAGGGGAGGCAAACACCATATATTTT
CASSRKRTGEANTIYF
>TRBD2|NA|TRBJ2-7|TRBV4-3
TGCCCCCCCCGCCCGACGGGGGGGGGAGAGTACGTCGAGCAGTACTTC
CPPRPTGGGEYVEQYF
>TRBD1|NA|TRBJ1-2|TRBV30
TGTGCCTGGAGTCCCGGGACAGGGTACGGCTACACCTTC
CAWSPGTGYGYTF
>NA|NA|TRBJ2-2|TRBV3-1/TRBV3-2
TGTGCCAGCAGCCGGGACCTCACCGGGGAGCTGTTTTTT
CASSRDLTGELFF
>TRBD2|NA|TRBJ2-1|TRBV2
TGTGCCAGCAGTGAATCTAGCGGGGGGGCACCCAATGAGCAGTTCTTC
CASSESSGGAPNEQFF
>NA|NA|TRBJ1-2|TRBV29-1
TGCAGCGTTGAACCAGGGGATGCCTATGGCTACACCTTC
CSVEPGDAYGYTF
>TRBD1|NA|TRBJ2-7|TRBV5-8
TGTGCCAGCAGCTCGTGGACAGGGAAAGACGAGCAGTACTTC
CASSSWTGKDEQYF
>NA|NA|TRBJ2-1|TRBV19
TGTGCCAGTAGTACGCTTGGTGAGCAGTTCTTC
CASSTLGEQFF
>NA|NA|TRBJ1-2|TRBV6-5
TGTGCCAGCGCCCGGGGAGCTATTAACTATGGCTACACCTTC
CASARGAINYGYTF
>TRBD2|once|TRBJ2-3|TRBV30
TGTGCCTGGGGGAGCGGGGGGTTGGCCGCAGATACGCAGTATTTT
CAWGSGGLAADTQYF
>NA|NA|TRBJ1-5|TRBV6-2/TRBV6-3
TGTGCCAGCAGTCACAACAGAAATCAGCCCCAGCATTTT
CASSHNRNQPQHF
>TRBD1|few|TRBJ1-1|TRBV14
TGTGCCAGCAGCCAAGATCCACGGACAGGGTTGAACACTGAAGCTTTCTTT
CASSQDPRTGLNTEAFF
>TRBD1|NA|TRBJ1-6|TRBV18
TGTGCCAGCTCACCAGTGACAGGGAGCTCCTATAATTCACCCCTCCACTTT
CASSPVTGSSYNSPLHF
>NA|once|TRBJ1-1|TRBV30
TGTGCCTGGACCCTGACAGGTCTGGGGAGCACTGAAGCTTTCTTT
CAWTLTGLGSTEAFF
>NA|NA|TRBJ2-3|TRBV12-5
TGTGCTAGTGGTCGGGGTCGCACAGATACGCAGTATTTT
CASGRGRTDTQYF
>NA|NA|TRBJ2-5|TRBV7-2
TGTGCCAGCAGCCCGAGGGTGGGCAGTAAGCAAGAGACCCAGTACTTC
CASSPRVGSKQETQYF
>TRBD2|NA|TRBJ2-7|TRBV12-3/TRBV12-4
TGTGCCAGCAGTTTGCATAGCGGGGTAGAGCAGTACTTC
CASSLHSGVEQYF
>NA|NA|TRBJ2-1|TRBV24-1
TGTGCCACCAGTGACTCTCTCAATGAGCAGTTCTTC
CATSDSLNEQFF
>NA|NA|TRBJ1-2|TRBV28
TGTGCCAGCAACGGGGCAGGGCTCTATGGCTACACCTTC
CASNGAGLYGYTF
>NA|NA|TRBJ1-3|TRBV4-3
TGCGCCAGCAGCCAACTTACCTCCTGGACATCTGGAAACACCATATATTTT
CASSQLTSWTSGNTIYF
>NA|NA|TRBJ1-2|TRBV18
TGTGCCAGCTCACCCGTCTCAAAAGCAACATCCTATGGCTACACCTTC
CASSPVSKATSYGYTF
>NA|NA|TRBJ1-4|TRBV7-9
TGTGCCAGCAGCTTCGGACCAACTAATGAAAAACTGTTTTTT
CASSFGPTNEKLFF
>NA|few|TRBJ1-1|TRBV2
TGTGCCGGCAAACCGGGACACTCGAACACTGAAGCTTTCTTT
CAGKPGHSNTEAFF